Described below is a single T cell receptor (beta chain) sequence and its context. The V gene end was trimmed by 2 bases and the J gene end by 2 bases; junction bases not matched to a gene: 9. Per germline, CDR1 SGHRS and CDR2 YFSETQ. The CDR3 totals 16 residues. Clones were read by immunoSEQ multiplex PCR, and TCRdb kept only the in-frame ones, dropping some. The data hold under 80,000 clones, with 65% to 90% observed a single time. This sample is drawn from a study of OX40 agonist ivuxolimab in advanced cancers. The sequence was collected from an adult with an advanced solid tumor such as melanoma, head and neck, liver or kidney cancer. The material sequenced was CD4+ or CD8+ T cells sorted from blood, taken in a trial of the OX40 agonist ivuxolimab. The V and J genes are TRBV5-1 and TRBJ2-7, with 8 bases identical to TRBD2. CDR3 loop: CASSFGAAGATYEQYF. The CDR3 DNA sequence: TGCGCCAGCAGCTTCGGGGCAGCGGGGGCGACCTACGAGCAGTACTTC.